These T cell receptor beta chains were read from a single sample in a study of blood T cell repertoires in COVID-19. Only in-frame clones appear in the TCRdb table, and some are missing; sequencing was by immunoSEQ multiplex PCR. This sample yields 300,000 to 400,000 clones, of which approximately 90% are seen a single time; approximately 0.96% belongs to the top ten. Source material: PBMCs or T cells enriched from blood (not recorded which). The receptors originated from a woman in her twenties or thirties with acute COVID-19. Both conserved end residues are trimmed from each CDR3. Fields, in order: CDR3 protein, V gene, J gene.

ATSDLKRGTSGGRGVNEQF	TRBV24-1	TRBJ2-1
ASRELASRTDTQY	TRBV2	TRBJ2-3
ASNLDTNQPQH	TRBV19	TRBJ1-5
ASMVGGLGADTQY	TRBV19	TRBJ2-3
ASSLGTGTGQY	TRBV11-2	TRBJ2-7
SVEDRGAYNEQF	TRBV29-1	TRBJ2-1
ASSAAGSSYEQY	TRBV10-1	TRBJ2-7
ATSDLRSQENTGELF	TRBV24-1	TRBJ2-2
ASSLPRTGGWAF	TRBV28	TRBJ1-1
ASSRGNSYEQY	TRBV27	TRBJ2-7
ASSLVFRGYGYT	TRBV5-5	TRBJ1-2
ASSLAGDRPLLGYT	TRBV7-2	TRBJ1-2
AWSIRDSTYEQY	TRBV30	TRBJ2-7
ASSLNSGGYEQF	TRBV7-9	TRBJ2-1
ATSREELPSDTQY	TRBV15	TRBJ2-3